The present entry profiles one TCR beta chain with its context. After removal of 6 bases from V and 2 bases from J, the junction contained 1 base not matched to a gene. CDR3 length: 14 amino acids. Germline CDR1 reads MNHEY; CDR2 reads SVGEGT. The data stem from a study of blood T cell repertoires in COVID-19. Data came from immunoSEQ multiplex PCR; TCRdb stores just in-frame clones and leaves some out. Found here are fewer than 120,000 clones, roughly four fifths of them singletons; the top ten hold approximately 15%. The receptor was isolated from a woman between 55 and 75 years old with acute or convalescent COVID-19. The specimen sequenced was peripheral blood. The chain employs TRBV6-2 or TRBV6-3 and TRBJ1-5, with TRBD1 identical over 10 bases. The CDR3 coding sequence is TGTGCCAGCAGCGGACAGGGGGGCAATCAGCCCCAGCATTTT. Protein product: CASSGQGGNQPQHF.